This TCR beta chain was captured in a study of T cell repertoires in cytomegalovirus infection. TCRdb re-analysed the reads in MiXCR, keeping a single row per CDR3 protein. The profile shows nearly 700,000 distinct CDR3 sequences, about 33% of them singletons. In this sample, this clonotype turned up many times. What it recognizes is unknown. This CDR3 region has 15 residues. Germline CDR1 reads SGHTA; CDR2 reads FQGNSA. Trimming at V came to 5 bases and at J to 9 bases, leaving 8 bases not matched to a gene. The V gene is TRBV7-2, the J gene TRBJ1-6, with 9 bases fitting TRBD1. Sequenced material: cultured PBMCs, taken from culture after CMV antigen stimulation. The sequence came from a human donor in good health (CMV status not recorded). Some clones in this sample may be carry-over from other donors' samples. The CDR3: CASSINRGPGSPLHF. In DNA, the CDR3 is TGTGCCAGCAGCATCAACAGGGGGCCAGGTTCACCCCTCCACTTT.